A selection of T cell receptor beta chains follows, all from one sample in a study of shared clonotypes between healthy human individuals. Clones were read by immunoSEQ multiplex PCR, and TCRdb kept only the in-frame ones, dropping some. The profile covers some 1 million clones, with more than 60% appearing a single time and around 1.4% taken by the ten largest. The sequenced sample was memory CD4+ T cells sorted from blood. The receptors here all came from a man aged 18 to 35 in good health. Each CDR3 is given with its conserved first and last residue. Fields, in order: J gene, D gene, clone size, V gene, CDR3 DNA, CDR3 protein. The D gene is left open where the match is weak. Only some rows state a clone size, as once, few, many or a class for expanded clones.

>TRBJ2-2|NA|NA|TRBV19
TGTGCCAGTCTCAGGGCTTACGACACCGGGGAGCTGTTTTTT
CASLRAYDTGELFF
>TRBJ1-2|NA|NA|TRBV30
TGTGCCTGGAGTGTAACCCCCCAGGGCTATGGCTACACCTTC
CAWSVTPQGYGYTF
>TRBJ1-1|TRBD1|NA|TRBV7-9
TGTGCCAGCACCCGTCAGGGGGCGTCTACTGAAGCTTTCTTT
CASTRQGASTEAFF
>TRBJ2-3|NA|NA|TRBV19
TGTGCCAGTAAAGGAGACTTGACAGATACGCAGTATTTT
CASKGDLTDTQYF
>TRBJ2-3|TRBD2|few|TRBV4-2
TGTGCCAGCAGCCAAGAGCTAGCGGGGGGACCCACAGATACGCAGTATTTT
CASSQELAGGPTDTQYF
>TRBJ1-1|TRBD1|few|TRBV6-1
TGTGCCAGCAGGTTGGACAGGACGGCTTTCTTT
CASRLDRTAFF
>TRBJ1-3|NA|NA|TRBV9
TGTGCCAGCAGCGTAGGTGAGGTCCTCTCTGGAAACACCATATATTTT
CASSVGEVLSGNTIYF
>TRBJ2-5|NA|NA|TRBV9
TGTGCCAGCAGCGTAGGAGGCGAGACCCAGTACTTC
CASSVGGETQYF
>TRBJ1-1|TRBD1|NA|TRBV6-6
TGTGCCAGCAGCCCTCCCCAGGGGGTCACTGAAGCTTTCTTT
CASSPPQGVTEAFF
>TRBJ1-2|TRBD1|NA|TRBV27
TGTGCCAGCAGAAGCCGGGGACAGGGGGCTGGAGGCTACACCTTC
CASRSRGQGAGGYTF
>TRBJ1-4|TRBD1|NA|TRBV6-1
TGTGCCAGCAATCAGGGGGGGAATGAAAAACTGTTTTTT
CASNQGGNEKLFF
>TRBJ2-2|NA|NA|TRBV5-4
TGTGCCAGCAGCTTTCCGGGGGAAAACGCCGGGGAGCTGTTTTTT
CASSFPGENAGELFF
>TRBJ2-5|NA|few|TRBV5-1
TGCGCCAGCAGCTTACGGCCCGGTGGGGAGACCCAGTACTTC
CASSLRPGGETQYF
>TRBJ2-1|NA|once|TRBV7-3
TGTGCCAGCAGCTTAAACGGAGGGGCTCACTACAATGAGCAGTTCTTC
CASSLNGGAHYNEQFF
>TRBJ2-7|NA|NA|TRBV5-8
TGTGCCAGCAGCTTTTTTCGAGGGGCCGAGCAGTACTTC
CASSFFRGAEQYF
>TRBJ2-2|NA|few|TRBV5-1
TGCGCCAGCAGCGCGGGGACACTCGACACCGGGGAGCTGTTTTTT
CASSAGTLDTGELFF
>TRBJ1-2|NA|NA|TRBV19
TGTGCCAGTAGTAGGGGGGACGGTTCCTATGGCTACACCTTC
CASSRGDGSYGYTF
>TRBJ2-7|NA|NA|TRBV6-1
TGTGCCAGCATGCCGGGGTCAGTTTCTTCCTACGAGCAGTACTTC
CASMPGSVSSYEQYF
>TRBJ2-1|TRBD2|NA|TRBV5-6
TGTGCCAGCAGCTTGGCCCCGGGGACTAGCGGGAAGACTTACAATGAGCAGTTCTTC
CASSLAPGTSGKTYNEQFF
>TRBJ2-1|TRBD2|NA|TRBV2
TGTGCCAGCAAGGCCGGCGGGGGGGCCTACAATGAGCAGTTCTTC
CASKAGGGAYNEQFF
>TRBJ2-4|TRBD2|NA|TRBV6-1
TGTGCCAGCAGTGAATCTAGCGGGGGGGCGAACATTCAGTACTTC
CASSESSGGANIQYF
>TRBJ1-5|NA|few|TRBV7-3
TGTGCCGAGGGGAATCAGCCCCAGCATTTT
CAEGNQPQHF
>TRBJ2-2|NA|NA|TRBV11-2
TGTGCCAGCAGCGTTACCTTGGGCGCGAACACCGGGGAGCTGTTTTTT
CASSVTLGANTGELFF
>TRBJ2-3|NA|many|TRBV9
TGTGCCAGCATCGTCACAGATACGCAGTATTTT
CASIVTDTQYF
>TRBJ2-3|TRBD1|NA|TRBV7-2
TGTGCCAGCAGCCGAAATGACAGGGGCACAGATACGCAGTATTTT
CASSRNDRGTDTQYF
>TRBJ2-7|TRBD2|NA|TRBV7-2
TGTGCCAGCAGCAGTCAAGCGGGAGGGCCGCGCGAGCAGTACTTC
CASSSQAGGPREQYF
>TRBJ2-5|NA|NA|TRBV11-3
TGTGCCAGCAGCTTAGGGGGACGAGGGGAGGAGATCCAGTACTTC
CASSLGGRGEEIQYF
>TRBJ2-5|NA|NA|TRBV27
TGTGCCAGCAGTCCAGTTAACAGGGTGGGGGAGACCCAGTACTTC
CASSPVNRVGETQYF
>TRBJ2-3|NA|NA|TRBV14
TGTGCCAGCAGCCAAGCGGGCACCCAAAAAAGGCAGTATTTT
CASSQAGTQKRQYF
>TRBJ2-7|NA|NA|TRBV27
TGTGCCAGCAGATCCCAACTAGTGCTCTCCGAGCAGTACTTC
CASRSQLVLSEQYF
>TRBJ1-5|NA|NA|TRBV6-5
TGTGCCAGCAGCTCACTGGGGGACAGCAATCAGCCCCAGCATTTT
CASSSLGDSNQPQHF
>TRBJ1-4|NA|NA|TRBV6-6
TGTGCCAGCAGGCTAGACCTCAACACTAATGAAAAACTGTTTTTT
CASRLDLNTNEKLFF
>TRBJ2-7|NA|NA|TRBV7-3
TGTGCCAGCAGCTTCCAGGGGGGCTACGAGCAGTACTTC
CASSFQGGYEQYF
>TRBJ2-7|NA|NA|TRBV29-1
TGCAGCGTTGAATCAGGGGGGTACGAGCAGTACTTC
CSVESGGYEQYF
>TRBJ2-2|NA|NA|TRBV5-6
TGTGCCAGCAGCACCGGGACATTCTACACCGGGGAGCTGTTTTTT
CASSTGTFYTGELFF
>TRBJ2-7|NA|NA|TRBV7-2
TGTGCCAGCAGCTTAGAACCCGAGAGGTCCTACGAGCAGTACTTC
CASSLEPERSYEQYF
>TRBJ2-2|NA|few|TRBV5-1
TGCGCCAGCAGCTTTTCACAGGGTTCCGGGGAGCTGTTTTTT
CASSFSQGSGELFF
>TRBJ2-1|TRBD1|NA|TRBV7-2
TGTGCCAGCAGCTTAGCGGTAACAGGGGGCTATGAGCAGTTCTTC
CASSLAVTGGYEQFF
>TRBJ2-1|TRBD1|NA|TRBV6-1
TGTGCCAGCAGTGCCCGGACAGGGTCCTACAATGAGCAGTTCTTC
CASSARTGSYNEQFF
>TRBJ2-1|NA|NA|TRBV5-4
TGTGCCAGCAGCTCAGGGACACTACGGGACAATGAGCAGTTCTTC
CASSSGTLRDNEQFF
>TRBJ1-2|NA|few|TRBV2
TGTGCCAGCAGCGGGAACGATTATGGCTACACCTTC
CASSGNDYGYTF
>TRBJ2-1|TRBD2|NA|TRBV7-9
TGTGCCAGCAGCAAGGACGGGGGGGCCGCGTACAATGAGCAGTTCTTC
CASSKDGGAAYNEQFF
>TRBJ1-3|NA|once|TRBV6-6
TGTGCCAGCAGTTACTCGGCAGCTGGAAACACCATATATTTT
CASSYSAAGNTIYF
>TRBJ2-2|NA|NA|TRBV5-1
TGCGCCAGTAGGATGACTTATAACACCGGGGAGCTGTTTTTT
CASRMTYNTGELFF
>TRBJ1-2|NA|NA|TRBV5-4
TGTGCCAGCAGCCCCGGACTCCCGTTCTATGGCTACACCTTC
CASSPGLPFYGYTF
>TRBJ2-7|TRBD2|NA|TRBV6-1
TGTGCCAGCAGTGAAGCATCTAGCGGGAGAACAGATGAGCAGTACTTC
CASSEASSGRTDEQYF
>TRBJ1-5|NA|NA|TRBV7-9
TGTGCCAGCAGCTTAGGGGCCGGGGACAATCAGCCCCAGCATTTT
CASSLGAGDNQPQHF
>TRBJ1-5|NA|once|TRBV6-1
TGTGCCAGCAGTGAAGGTCACGGTCAGCCCCAGCATTTT
CASSEGHGQPQHF
>TRBJ1-3|NA|NA|TRBV6-5
TGTGCCAGCAGCTTGGACTTCGGAAACACCATATATTTT
CASSLDFGNTIYF
>TRBJ1-2|TRBD1|many|TRBV5-5
TGTGCCAGCAGCTCCTTACAGGGGGTCTATGGCTACACCTTC
CASSSLQGVYGYTF
>TRBJ2-3|TRBD1|NA|TRBV19
TGTGCCAGTAGTCACAGGGGAGACACAGATACGCAGTATTTT
CASSHRGDTDTQYF
>TRBJ2-7|TRBD1|NA|TRBV7-9
TGTGCCAGCAGCTGGGGGGACAGGGCCTCCTACGAGCAGTACTTC
CASSWGDRASYEQYF